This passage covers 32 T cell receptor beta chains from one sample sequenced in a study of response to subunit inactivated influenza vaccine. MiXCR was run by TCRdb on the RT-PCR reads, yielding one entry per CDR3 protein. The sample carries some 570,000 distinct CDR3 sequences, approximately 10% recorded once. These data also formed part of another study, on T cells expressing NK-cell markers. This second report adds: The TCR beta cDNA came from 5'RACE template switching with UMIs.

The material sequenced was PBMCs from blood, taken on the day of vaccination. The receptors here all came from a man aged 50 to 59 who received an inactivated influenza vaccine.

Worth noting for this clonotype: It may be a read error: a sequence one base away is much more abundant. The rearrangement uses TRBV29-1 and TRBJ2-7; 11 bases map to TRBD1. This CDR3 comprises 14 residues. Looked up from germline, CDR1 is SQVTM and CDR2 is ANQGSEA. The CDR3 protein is CSVKGTGGPYEKYF. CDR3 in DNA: TGCAGCGTTAAAGGGACAGGGGGTCCCTACGAGAAGTACTTC.

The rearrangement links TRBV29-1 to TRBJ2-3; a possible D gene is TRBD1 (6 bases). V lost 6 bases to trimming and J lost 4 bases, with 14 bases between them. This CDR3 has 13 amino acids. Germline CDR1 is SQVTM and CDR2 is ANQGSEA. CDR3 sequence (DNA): TGCAGCGTGCAAACAGGGAGTTCAGATACGCAGTATTTT. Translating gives CSVQTGSSDTQYF.

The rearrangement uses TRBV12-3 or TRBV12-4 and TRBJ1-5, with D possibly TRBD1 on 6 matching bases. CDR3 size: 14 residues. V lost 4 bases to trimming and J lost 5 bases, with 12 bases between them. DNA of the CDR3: TGTGCCAGCAGTTCCCACAGGGTAGATCAGCCCCAGCATTTT. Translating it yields CASSSHRVDQPQHF.

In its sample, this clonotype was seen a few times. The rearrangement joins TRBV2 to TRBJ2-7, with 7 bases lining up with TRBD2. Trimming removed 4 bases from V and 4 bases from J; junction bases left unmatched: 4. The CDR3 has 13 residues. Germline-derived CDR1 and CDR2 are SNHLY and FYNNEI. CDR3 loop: CASSGQGGYEQYF. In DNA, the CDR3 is TGTGCCAGCAGTGGGCAGGGAGGGTACGAGCAGTACTTC.

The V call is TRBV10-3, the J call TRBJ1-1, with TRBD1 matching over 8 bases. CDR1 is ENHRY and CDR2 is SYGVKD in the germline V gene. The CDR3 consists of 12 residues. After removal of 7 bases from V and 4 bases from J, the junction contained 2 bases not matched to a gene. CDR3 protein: CAINTGGTEAFF. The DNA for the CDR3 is TGTGCCATCAATACAGGGGGCACTGAAGCTTTCTTT.

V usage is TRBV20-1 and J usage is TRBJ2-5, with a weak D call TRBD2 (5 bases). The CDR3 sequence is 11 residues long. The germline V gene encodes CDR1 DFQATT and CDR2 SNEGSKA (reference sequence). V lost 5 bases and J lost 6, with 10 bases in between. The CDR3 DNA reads TGCAGTGCTTCACCGGGAAAGACCCAGTACTTC. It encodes CSASPGKTQYF.

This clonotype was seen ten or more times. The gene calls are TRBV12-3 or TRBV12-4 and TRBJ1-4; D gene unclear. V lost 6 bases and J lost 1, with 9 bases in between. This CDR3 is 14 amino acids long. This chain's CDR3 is CASRRSGTNEKLFF. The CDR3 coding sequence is TGTGCCAGCAGGCGATCTGGAACTAATGAAAAACTGTTTTTT.

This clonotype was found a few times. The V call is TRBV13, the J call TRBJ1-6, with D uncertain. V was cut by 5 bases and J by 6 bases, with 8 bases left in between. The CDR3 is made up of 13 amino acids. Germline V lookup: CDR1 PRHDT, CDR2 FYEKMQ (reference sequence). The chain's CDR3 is CASSTGFNSPLHF. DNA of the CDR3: TGTGCCAGCAGCACCGGATTTAATTCACCCCTCCACTTT.

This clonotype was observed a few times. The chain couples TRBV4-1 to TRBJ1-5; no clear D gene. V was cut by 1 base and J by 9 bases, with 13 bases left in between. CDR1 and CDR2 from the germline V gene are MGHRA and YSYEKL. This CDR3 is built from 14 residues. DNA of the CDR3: TGCGCCAGCAGCCAAGTACCGGGTCAATCGCCCCAGCATTTT. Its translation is CASSQVPGQSPQHF.

CDR3 region: CSAPRSSYEQYF. As DNA, the CDR3 is TGCAGTGCTCCCAGAAGCTCCTACGAGCAGTACTTC. The V gene is TRBV20-1, the J gene TRBJ2-7; D gene uncertain. V was trimmed by 5 bases and J by 0 bases, leaving 8 bases between them. Germline V gene lookup returns CDR1 DFQATT and CDR2 SNEGSKA (reference sequence). The CDR3 length is 12 residues.

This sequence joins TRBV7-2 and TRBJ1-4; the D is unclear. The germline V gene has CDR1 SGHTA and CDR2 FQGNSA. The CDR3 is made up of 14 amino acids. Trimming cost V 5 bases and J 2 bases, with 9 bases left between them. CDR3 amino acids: CASSVQHTNEKLFF. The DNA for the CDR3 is TGTGCCAGCAGCGTCCAGCACACTAATGAAAAACTGTTTTTT.

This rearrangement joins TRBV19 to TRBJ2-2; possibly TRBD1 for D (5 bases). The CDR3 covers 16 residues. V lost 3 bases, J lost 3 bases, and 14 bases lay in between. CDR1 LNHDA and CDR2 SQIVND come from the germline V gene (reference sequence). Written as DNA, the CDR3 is TGTGCCAGTAGTATCATGTGGACAAGGTACACCGGGGAGCTGTTTTTT. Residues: CASSIMWTRYTGELFF.

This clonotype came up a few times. As DNA, the CDR3 is TGCGCCAGCAGCTTGGGCGGGGCCCCGACGAACACTGAAGCTTTCTTT. Protein sequence: CASSLGGAPTNTEAFF. This chain joins TRBV5-1 and TRBJ1-1; the D gene is possibly TRBD1 (5 bases). V lost 0 bases, J lost 1 base, and 13 bases lay in between. From germline, CDR1 is SGHRS and CDR2 YFSETQ. The CDR3 runs 16 residues.

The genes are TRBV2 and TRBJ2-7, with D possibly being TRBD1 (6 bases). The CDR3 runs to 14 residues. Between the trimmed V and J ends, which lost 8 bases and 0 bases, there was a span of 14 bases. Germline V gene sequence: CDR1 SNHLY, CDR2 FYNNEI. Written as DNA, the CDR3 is TGTGCCAGCGTAATGGGGGCTACCTCCTACGAGCAGTACTTC. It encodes CASVMGATSYEQYF.

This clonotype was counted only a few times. Written as DNA, the CDR3 is TGTGCCAGCAGTTCAGTAGCGGGAGGCAAGGATGAGCAGTTCTTC. The encoded protein is CASSSVAGGKDEQFF. This sequence joins TRBV12-3 or TRBV12-4 and TRBJ2-1; 10 bases map to TRBD2. The CDR3 sequence is 15 residues long. The ends lost 4 bases at V and 8 bases at J; junction bases unmatched: 8.

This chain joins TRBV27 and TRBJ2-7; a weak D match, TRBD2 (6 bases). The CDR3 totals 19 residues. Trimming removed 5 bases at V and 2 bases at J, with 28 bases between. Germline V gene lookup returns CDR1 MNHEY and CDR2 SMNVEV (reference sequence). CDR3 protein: CASSAEDPASSGRTYEQYF. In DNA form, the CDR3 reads TGTGCCAGCAGTGCCGAAGACCCCGCCTCCTCCGGGAGAACCTACGAGCAGTACTTC.

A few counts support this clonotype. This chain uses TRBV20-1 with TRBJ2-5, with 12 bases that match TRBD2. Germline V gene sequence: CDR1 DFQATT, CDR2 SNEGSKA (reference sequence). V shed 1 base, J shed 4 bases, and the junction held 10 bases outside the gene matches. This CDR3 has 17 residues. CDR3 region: CSARVLAGGLDGETQYF. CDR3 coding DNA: TGCAGTGCTAGAGTCCTAGCGGGAGGGCTAGATGGAGAGACCCAGTACTTC.

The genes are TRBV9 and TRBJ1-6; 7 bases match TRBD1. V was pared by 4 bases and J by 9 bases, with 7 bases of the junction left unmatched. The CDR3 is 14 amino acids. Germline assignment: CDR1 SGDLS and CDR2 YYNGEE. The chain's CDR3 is CASSPGTEASPLHF. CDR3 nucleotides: TGTGCCAGCAGCCCCGGGACAGAGGCTTCACCCCTCCACTTT.

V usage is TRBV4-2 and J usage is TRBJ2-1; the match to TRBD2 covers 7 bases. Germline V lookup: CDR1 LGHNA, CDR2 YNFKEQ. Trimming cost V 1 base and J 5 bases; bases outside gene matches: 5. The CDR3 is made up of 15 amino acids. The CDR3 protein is CASSQGRGRDNEQFF. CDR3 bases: TGTGCCAGCAGCCAAGGACGGGGGAGGGACAATGAGCAGTTCTTC.

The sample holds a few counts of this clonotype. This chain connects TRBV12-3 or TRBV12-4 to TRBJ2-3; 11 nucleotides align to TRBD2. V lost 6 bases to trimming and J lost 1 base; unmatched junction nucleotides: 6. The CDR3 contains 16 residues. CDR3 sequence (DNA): TGTGCCAGCAGCTTACGTAGCGGGGGGGGCACAGATACGCAGTATTTT. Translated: CASSLRSGGGTDTQYF.

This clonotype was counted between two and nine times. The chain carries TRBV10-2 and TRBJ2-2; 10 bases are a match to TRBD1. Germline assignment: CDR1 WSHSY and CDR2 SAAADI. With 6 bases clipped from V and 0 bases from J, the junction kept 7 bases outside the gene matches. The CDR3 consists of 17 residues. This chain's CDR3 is CASRGVGTGANTGELFF. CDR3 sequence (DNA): TGCGCCAGCAGAGGGGTGGGGACAGGGGCGAACACCGGGGAGCTGTTTTTT.

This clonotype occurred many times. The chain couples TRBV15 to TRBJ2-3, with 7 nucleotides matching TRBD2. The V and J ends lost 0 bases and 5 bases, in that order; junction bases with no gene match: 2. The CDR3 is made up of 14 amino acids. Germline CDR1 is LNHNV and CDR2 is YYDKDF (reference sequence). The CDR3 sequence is CATSRDRGVDTQYF. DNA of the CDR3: TGTGCCACCAGCAGAGATCGGGGGGTAGATACGCAGTATTTT.

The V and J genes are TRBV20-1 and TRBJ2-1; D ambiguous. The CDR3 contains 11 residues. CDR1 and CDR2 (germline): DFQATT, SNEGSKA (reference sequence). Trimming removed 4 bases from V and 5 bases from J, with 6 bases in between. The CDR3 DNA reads TGCAGTGCTACGACACACAATGAGCAGTTCTTC. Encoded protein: CSATTHNEQFF.

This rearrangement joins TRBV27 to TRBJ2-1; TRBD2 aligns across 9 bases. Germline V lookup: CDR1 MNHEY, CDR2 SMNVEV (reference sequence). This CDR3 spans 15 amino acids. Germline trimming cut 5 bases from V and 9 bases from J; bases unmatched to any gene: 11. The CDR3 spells CASSPVAGVSIEQFF. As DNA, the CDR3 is TGTGCCAGCAGTCCGGTAGCGGGAGTCTCTATTGAGCAGTTCTTC.

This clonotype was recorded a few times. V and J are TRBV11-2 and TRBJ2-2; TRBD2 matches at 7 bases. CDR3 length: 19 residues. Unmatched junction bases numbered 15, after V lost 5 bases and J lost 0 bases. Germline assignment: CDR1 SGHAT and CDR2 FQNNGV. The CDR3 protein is CASSPRWGGRDANTGELFF. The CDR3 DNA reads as TGTGCCAGCAGCCCCCGGTGGGGCGGGAGAGACGCGAACACCGGGGAGCTGTTTTTT.

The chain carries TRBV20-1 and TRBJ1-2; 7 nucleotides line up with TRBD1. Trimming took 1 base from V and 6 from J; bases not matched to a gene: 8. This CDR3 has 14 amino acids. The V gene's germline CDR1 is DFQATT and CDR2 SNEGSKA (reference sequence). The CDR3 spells CSARALNRGHGYTF. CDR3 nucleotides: TGCAGTGCTAGAGCCCTCAACAGGGGCCATGGCTACACCTTC.

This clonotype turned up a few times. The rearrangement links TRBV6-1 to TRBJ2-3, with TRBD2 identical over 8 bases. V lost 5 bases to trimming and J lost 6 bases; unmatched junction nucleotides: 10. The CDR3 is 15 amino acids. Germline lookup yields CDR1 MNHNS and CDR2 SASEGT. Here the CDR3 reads CASSPGTRPGDTQYF. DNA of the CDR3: TGTGCCAGCAGTCCCGGGACTAGACCTGGGGATACGCAGTATTTT.

The CDR3 DNA reads TGTGCCAGCAGCGGTGGCCTTGACCTAGCCAAAAACATTCAGTACTTC. Protein sequence: CASSGGLDLAKNIQYF. This rearrangement joins TRBV7-9 to TRBJ2-4, with D hard to call. This CDR3 spans 16 amino acids. V dropped 5 bases and J dropped 0 bases, with 14 bases sitting between them. Germline lookup yields CDR1 SEHNR and CDR2 FQNEAQ (reference sequence). Looking up the rest from reference TRBV7-9 and TRBJ2-4 gives the full variable domain: DTGVSQNPRHKITKRGQNVTFRCDPISEHNRLYWYRQTLGQGPEFLTYFQNEAQLEKSRLLSDRFSAERPKGSFSTLEIQRTEQGDSAMYLCASSGGLDLAKNIQYFGAGTRLSVL.

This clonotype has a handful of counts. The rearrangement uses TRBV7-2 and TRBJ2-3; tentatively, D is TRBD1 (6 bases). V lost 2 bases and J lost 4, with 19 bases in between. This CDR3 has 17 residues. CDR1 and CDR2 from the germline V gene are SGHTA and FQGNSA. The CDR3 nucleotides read TGTGCCAGCAGCTTAAGACCCGGGACACCCCGGCCAGATACGCAGTATTTT. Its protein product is CASSLRPGTPRPDTQYF.

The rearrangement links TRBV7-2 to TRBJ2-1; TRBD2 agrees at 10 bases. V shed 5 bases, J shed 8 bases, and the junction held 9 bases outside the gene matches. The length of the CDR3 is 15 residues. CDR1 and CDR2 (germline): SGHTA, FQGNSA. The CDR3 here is CASSRSSGRTDEQFF. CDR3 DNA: TGTGCCAGCAGCCGAAGTAGCGGGAGGACGGATGAGCAGTTCTTC.

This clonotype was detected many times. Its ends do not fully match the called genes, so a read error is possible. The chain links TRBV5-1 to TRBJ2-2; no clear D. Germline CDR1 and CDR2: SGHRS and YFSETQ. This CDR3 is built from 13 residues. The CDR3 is CASSSGNTGELFF. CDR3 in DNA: TGTGCCAGCAGTTCAGGGAACACCGGGGAGCTGTTTTTT.

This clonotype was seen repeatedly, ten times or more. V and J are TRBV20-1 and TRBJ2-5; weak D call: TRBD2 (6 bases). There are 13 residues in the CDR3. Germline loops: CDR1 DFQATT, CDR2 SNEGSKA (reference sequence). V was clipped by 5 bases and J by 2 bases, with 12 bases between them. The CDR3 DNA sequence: TGCAGTGCTGACCGGGACTCACAAGAGACCCAGTACTTC. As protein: CSADRDSQETQYF.